Included here is one T cell receptor (beta chain) sequence, with context. This entry comes from a study of T cells in narcolepsy. Study summary: Patients with NT1 or NT2 and healthy control donors were enrolled.

This CDR3 comprises 15 residues. Per germline, CDR1 SGHTA and CDR2 FQGNSA. V lost 8 bases and J 6 bases, leaving 20 bases between the germline ends. Using immunoSEQ multiplex PCR, the repertoire was profiled, and TCRdb retains in-frame clones only, with some absent. The table lists about 15,000 clones, 85% of them singletons, with around 37% in the top ten. The V gene is TRBV7-2, the J gene TRBJ2-1, with D perhaps matching TRBD1 (6 bases). Sequenced sample: memory (CD45RA-) CD4+ T cells from blood. The TCR comes from a human donor in good health. CDR3: CASGERTASINEQFF. In nucleotides, the CDR3 is TGTGCCAGCGGGGAGAGGACAGCTAGCATCAATGAGCAGTTCTTC.